This TCR beta chain is from a study of shared clonotypes between healthy human individuals. V lost 0 bases and J 7 bases, leaving 13 bases between the germline ends. Germline V gene data show CDR1 as SGHNT and CDR2 as YYREEE (reference sequence). This CDR3 has 14 residues. The protocol was immunoSEQ multiplex PCR, while the TCRdb copy is restricted to in-frame clones and leaves out a portion. The sample shows 2 million to 3 million clones, approximately 93% of them seen only once. The material sequenced was naive CD4+ T cells from PBMCs. Subset reported: CD45RA+ positively selected. The sequence was obtained from a man between 18 and 35 years old in good health. Some clones in this sample may be carry-over from other donors' samples. The V gene is TRBV5-4, the J gene TRBJ1-2; TRBD1 is a possible D gene (6 bases). The CDR3 reads CASSLEDQGGGYTF. Here the CDR3 DNA reads TGTGCCAGCAGCTTGGAAGACCAAGGGGGTGGCTACACCTTC.